This TCR beta chain was captured by sequencing in a study of low-dose radiotherapy and immunotherapy resistance in tumors. The time point is: before trial treatment. This clonotype was detected many times. Germline lookup yields CDR1 KGHDR and CDR2 SFDVKD. V dropped 3 bases and J dropped 9 bases, with 11 bases sitting between them. This CDR3 has 13 residues. First-strand cDNA relied on TRAV- and TRBV-specific primers spanning alpha and beta chains. A constant-region primer paired with the V-primer adapter amplified TCRs over approximately 19 PCR cycles. TCRdb re-called the reads through MiXCR, storing one row per CDR3 protein. The sample holds under 90,000 distinct CDR3 sequences, more than 25% seen once.

Sequencing used PBMCs, obtained before treatment. The chain combines TRBV24-1 with TRBJ2-1; no clear D gene. The sequence came from a female donor with ovarian cancer. The CDR3, as DNA: TGTGCCACCAGTGATAGGACCTGGGGTGAGCAGTTCTTC. Residues: CATSDRTWGEQFF.